Below are 3 T cell receptor beta chains sequenced from a single sample in a study of monozygotic twins with inflammatory bowel disease. TCRdb re-called the 5' RACE reads; one entry per CDR3 protein, DNA not given. This repertoire includes 110,000 to 150,000 distinct CDR3 sequences. The specimen sequenced was blood. The receptors here all came from a human donor with ulcerative colitis or Crohn's disease, or a healthy co-twin of an affected twin (not recorded which).

The chain couples TRBV5-1 to TRBJ1-5. The CDR3 spans 15 residues. CDR1 SGHRS and CDR2 YFSETQ come from the germline V gene. The CDR3 protein is CASSWDGYSNQPQHF.

The rearrangement joins TRBV20-1 to TRBJ1-2; no DNA is available, so the TRBD1 call from TCRdb remains unchecked. The CDR3 spans 13 residues. Germline V CDR1 and CDR2: DFQATT, SNEGSKA (reference sequence). The CDR3 spells CSATPDRGDGYTF.

V and J are TRBV24-1 and TRBJ1-5. CDR3 length equals 14 residues. From germline, CDR1 is KGHDR and CDR2 SFDVKD. The CDR3 spells CATSDSGEVQPQHF.